The sequence of this T cell receptor beta chain was determined in a study of lymphopenia after photon versus proton radiotherapy. Study observations and caveats: Survival link was tested only in deceased patients; proton benefit remains a possibility. Under photons, naive T cells and diversity fell while effector/memory populations rose. Larger post-nadir TCR diversity loss correlated inversely with survival in deceased patients. After lymphocyte nadir, photon-treated repertoires showed oligoclonal expansion, especially CD8+ Temra.

Sequencing used immunoSEQ multiplex PCR; TCRdb keeps in-frame clones, though not all of them. The top ten hold about 0.81% of the sample, which has about 26,000 clones, about 92% seen once. To note about this clone: The antigen remains unidentified.

There are 13 residues in the CDR3. The J segment lost 6 bases and the V segment lost 4 bases, leaving 2 bases of the junction unmatched. CDR1 and CDR2 (germline): MRHNA, SNTAGT. The sequence derives from a woman aged 45-60 years with cholangiocarcinoma. V and J are TRBV6-4 and TRBJ1-1; 10 nucleotides align to TRBD1. Source: peripheral blood, taken from a patient treated with photon-based radiotherapy. The CDR3 sequence is CASSGDRGAEAFF. The CDR3 DNA is TGTGCCAGCAGTGGGGACAGGGGCGCTGAAGCTTTCTTT.